Below are 12 T cell receptor beta chains sequenced from a single sample in a study of blood T cell repertoires in COVID-19. Profiling relied on immunoSEQ multiplex PCR, and the TCRdb table lists in-frame clones only, not all of them. The data contain around 300,000 clones, roughly 85% of them singletons. The sample consisted of peripheral blood. These receptor sequences come from a human donor in a cohort sampled during active COVID-19.

The chain is built from TRBV2 and TRBJ2-7, with 7 nucleotides matching TRBD1. The ends lost 6 bases at V and 0 bases at J; junction bases unmatched: 5. Per the germline V gene, CDR1 is SNHLY and CDR2 is FYNNEI. The CDR3 has 14 residues. The CDR3 loop is CASSDDRASYEQYF. CDR3 nucleotide sequence: TGTGCCAGCAGCGATGACAGGGCCTCCTACGAGCAGTACTTC.

The chain links TRBV24-1 to TRBJ2-3, with D unclear. In germline, CDR1 is KGHDR, CDR2 SFDVKD. The CDR3 length is 13 residues. V dropped 6 bases and J dropped 4 bases, with 10 bases sitting between them. The CDR3 coding sequence is TGTGCCACCAGTTTTGGCCCGTCAGATACGCAGTATTTT. This translates into CATSFGPSDTQYF.

The genes are TRBV3-1 (or the pseudogene TRBV3-2) and TRBJ2-1; maybe TRBD2 (5 bases). Germline CDR1 reads LGHDT; CDR2 reads YNNKEL (reference sequence). The V end was cut by 3 bases, the J end by 9 bases, with 6 bases between. CDR3 length equals 11 residues. The CDR3, as DNA: TGTGCCAGCAGCCACGAGGGTGAGCAGTTCTTC. As protein: CASSHEGEQFF.

V is TRBV9 and J is TRBJ1-1, with no clear D. Between the trimmed V and J ends, which lost 3 bases and 1 base, there was a span of 7 bases. Germline lookup yields CDR1 SGDLS and CDR2 YYNGEE. This CDR3 contains 13 residues. The CDR3 is CASSDRPNTEAFF. CDR3 DNA: TGTGCCAGCAGCGACAGACCGAACACTGAAGCTTTCTTT.

This chain joins TRBV2 and TRBJ1-3; 9 bases are shared with TRBD1. The CDR3 loop spans 14 amino acids. The germline V gene encodes CDR1 SNHLY and CDR2 FYNNEI. V gave up 4 bases and J gave up 4 bases; unmatched junction bases: 2. CDR3 in amino acids: CASSGTGVGNTIYF. The CDR3 coding sequence is TGTGCCAGCAGTGGGACAGGGGTCGGAAACACCATATATTTT.

This clone was counted many times. The chain is built from TRBV20-1 and TRBJ1-1; perhaps TRBD1 as D (5 bases). The CDR3 sequence is 11 residues long. The germline CDR1 and CDR2 sequences are DFQATT and SNEGSKA (reference sequence). Deletions cut 3 bases from V and 7 bases from J, with 9 bases between. The CDR3 region has the DNA TGCAGTGCTAGTGTGACAGTTGAAGCTTTCTTT. This codes for CSASVTVEAFF.

J is TRBJ1-1 and V is TRBV19; D gene unclear. The CDR3 contains 13 residues. Trimming took 4 bases from V and 8 from J, leaving 14 bases between them. The germline V gene has CDR1 LNHDA and CDR2 SQIVND (reference sequence). CDR3 nucleotide sequence: TGTGCCAGTAGTACGAAAACACAAACCGAAGCTTTCTTT. It codes for CASSTKTQTEAFF.

This sequence joins TRBV7-9 and TRBJ2-7, with TRBD1 matching 7 bases. The germline V gene encodes CDR1 SEHNR and CDR2 FQNEAQ (reference sequence). The CDR3 consists of 19 residues. After removal of 0 bases from V and 2 bases from J, the junction contained 16 bases not matched to a gene. Written as DNA, the CDR3 is TGTGCCAGCAGCTTAGCAGGGACAGCCCCCACTAGGGCTACCTACGAGCAGTACTTC. Translated, it gives CASSLAGTAPTRATYEQYF.

Concerning this clone: The limits of the CDR3 on the DNA are not certain, so only TCRdb's listed CDR3 is given. The rearrangement joins TRBV30 to TRBJ1-4. Germline V gene lookup returns CDR1 GTSNPN and CDR2 SVGIG (reference sequence). Both ends counted, the CDR3 spans 15 residues. CDR3 sequence reads: CAWSVSLSAPGKLFF.

The chain combines TRBV7-2 with TRBJ2-7; 9 bases are shared with TRBD1. Trimming at V came to 3 bases and at J to 5 bases, leaving 5 bases not matched to a gene. CDR1 is SGHTA, CDR2 FQGNSA, per germline. The CDR3 consists of 14 residues. DNA of the CDR3: TGTGCCAGCAGCTTGGGGACAGGGAGGAACGAGCAGTACTTC. As protein: CASSLGTGRNEQYF.

This chain joins TRBV18 and TRBJ1-4; D gene unclear. V lost 6 bases and J 0 bases, leaving 8 bases between the germline ends. Germline CDR1 and CDR2: KGHSH and LQKENI. This CDR3 spans 14 amino acids. The CDR3 coding sequence is TGTGCCAGCTCTCTTCAGGCAACTAATGAAAAACTGTTTTTT. Residues: CASSLQATNEKLFF.

The rearrangement links TRBV23-1 to TRBJ1-4, with a tentative D call TRBD1 (5 bases). TRBV23-1 is classed as an ORF, of uncertain function. The CDR3 runs to 16 residues. V lost 2 bases to trimming and J lost 3 bases, with 13 bases between them. As DNA, the CDR3 is TGCGCCAGCAGTCAAGATTGGACGGGGGCTAATGAAAAACTGTTTTTT. Its translation: CASSQDWTGANEKLFF.